The 8 T cell receptor beta chains below were found in one sample sequenced in a study of T cell changes during pregnancy in multiple sclerosis. Sequenced by immunoSEQ multiplex PCR; TCRdb stores in-frame clones only, minus some. The data show about 77,000 clones, with 85% to 95% seen just once and 2.5% to 3% held by the top ten. The source was peripheral blood, collected after pregnancy. The receptor set was obtained from a female donor in good health, enrolled as a control in a pregnancy study.

The chain recombines TRBV18 with TRBJ1-2, with 8 positions matching TRBD1. The V gene end was trimmed by 6 bases and the J gene end by 7 bases; junction bases not matched to a gene: 10. The CDR3 extends over 14 amino acids. Germline CDR1 and CDR2: KGHSH and LQKENI. As DNA, the CDR3 is TGTGCCAGCTCTTCGACAGGGGTTAGACGTGGCTACACCTTC. It encodes CASSSTGVRRGYTF.

The gene calls are TRBV30 and TRBJ1-2; 7 nucleotides align to TRBD1. Germline CDR1 is GTSNPN and CDR2 is SVGIG (reference sequence). The CDR3 spans 15 residues. The V gene end was trimmed by 8 bases and the J gene end by 6 bases; junction bases not matched to a gene: 18. The CDR3 nucleotides are TGTGCCCATCGGGCGGCGGACAGGCGCACCGATGGCTACACCTTC. It is translated as CAHRAADRRTDGYTF.

The V call is TRBV7-9, the J call TRBJ2-3; 16 nucleotides match TRBD2. CDR1 and CDR2 (germline): SEHNR, FQNEAQ (reference sequence). The junction had 9 bases not matched to a gene; V was cut back by 4 bases and J by 2 bases. The CDR3 is 19 amino acids. The CDR3, as DNA: TGTGCCAGCAGCTCACACCCGGGACTAGCGGGAGGGTTCACAGATACGCAGTATTTT. It is translated as CASSSHPGLAGGFTDTQYF.

The table lists this clone with a count of one. The CDR3 sequence: CASSLRGNYGYTF. As DNA, the CDR3 is TGTGCCAGCAGCCTAAGGGGGAACTATGGCTACACCTTC. The rearrangement uses TRBV5-4 and TRBJ1-2, with a weak D call TRBD1 (6 bases). This CDR3 has 13 amino acids. V was shortened by 4 bases and J by 2 bases, with 9 bases between the two germline ends. The germline V gene encodes CDR1 SGHNT and CDR2 YYREEE (reference sequence).

In this sample, this clone turned up once. The J gene is TRBJ2-3, the V gene TRBV6-1; D unresolved. V lost 3 bases and J 3 bases, leaving 4 bases between the germline ends. This CDR3 spans 12 amino acids. From germline, CDR1 is MNHNS and CDR2 SASEGT. CDR3 region: CASSDVTDTQYF. The CDR3, as DNA: TGTGCCAGCAGTGACGTAACAGATACGCAGTATTTT.

This chain joins TRBV6-5 and TRBJ2-7; 10 bases agree with TRBD1. The CDR3 totals 11 residues. Trimming removed 8 bases from V and 6 bases from J; junction bases left unmatched: 1. In germline, CDR1 is MNHEY, CDR2 SVGAGI. The CDR3 sequence is CASRTGGEQYF. The DNA of the CDR3 is TGTGCCAGCCGGACAGGGGGCGAGCAGTACTTC.

The chain is built from TRBV27 and TRBJ2-7; a weak D match, TRBD2 (6 bases). This CDR3 has 14 amino acids. Trimming left V 3 bases short and J 5 bases short, with 14 bases between. Germline-derived CDR1 and CDR2 are MNHEY and SMNVEV (reference sequence). Here the CDR3 DNA reads TGTGCCAGCAGTTTTGGGGCGGGGTCCCACGAGCAGTACTTC. Its translation: CASSFGAGSHEQYF.

This chain connects TRBV7-9 to TRBJ2-7, with 11 nucleotides matching TRBD2. Germline trimming cut 1 base from V and 0 bases from J; bases unmatched to any gene: 5. This CDR3 has 17 residues. The germline gives CDR1 SEHNR, CDR2 FQNEAQ (reference sequence). The CDR3 nucleotides read TGTGCCAGCAGCTTAGTGCGGACTAGCGGGCGCTCCTACGAGCAGTACTTC. This gives the protein CASSLVRTSGRSYEQYF.